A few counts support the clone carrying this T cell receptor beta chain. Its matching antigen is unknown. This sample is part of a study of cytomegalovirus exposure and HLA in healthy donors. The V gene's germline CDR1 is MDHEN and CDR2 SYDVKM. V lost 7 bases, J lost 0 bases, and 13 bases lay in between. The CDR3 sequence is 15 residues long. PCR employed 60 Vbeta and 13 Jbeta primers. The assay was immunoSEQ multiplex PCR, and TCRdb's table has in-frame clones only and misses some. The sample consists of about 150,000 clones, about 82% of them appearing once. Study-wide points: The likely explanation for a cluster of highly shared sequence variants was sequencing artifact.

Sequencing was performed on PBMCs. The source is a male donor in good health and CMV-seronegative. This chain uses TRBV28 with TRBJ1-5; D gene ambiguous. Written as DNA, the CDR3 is TGTGCCAGCACCGCATCGGTTAATAGCAATCAGCCCCAGCATTTT. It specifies CASTASVNSNQPQHF.